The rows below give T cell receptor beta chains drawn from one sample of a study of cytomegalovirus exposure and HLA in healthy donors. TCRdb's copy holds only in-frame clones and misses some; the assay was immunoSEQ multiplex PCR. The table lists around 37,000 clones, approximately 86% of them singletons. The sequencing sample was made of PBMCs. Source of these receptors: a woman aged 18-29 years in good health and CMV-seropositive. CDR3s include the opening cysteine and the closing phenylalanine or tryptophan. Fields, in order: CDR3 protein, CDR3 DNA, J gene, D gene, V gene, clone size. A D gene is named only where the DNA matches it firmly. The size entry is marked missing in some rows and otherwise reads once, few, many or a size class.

CDR3: CASPTGSPSGELFF
DNA: TGTGCCAGCCCGACAGGGAGTCCTTCCGGGGAGCTGTTTTTT
J: TRBJ2-2
D: TRBD1
V: TRBV7-3
size: few

CDR3: CASSSRTGPYEQYF
DNA: TGTGCCAGCAGTTCCCGGACAGGGCCCTACGAGCAGTACTTC
J: TRBJ2-7
D: TRBD1
V: TRBV6-1
size: once

CDR3: CASSLGLAPDTQYF
DNA: TGTGCCAGCAGTTTAGGACTAGCGCCGGATACGCAGTATTTT
J: TRBJ2-3
D: TRBD2
V: TRBV28
size: .

CDR3: CASSQSAGYDTGELFF
DNA: TGTGCCAGCTCACAGTCCGCGGGGTACGACACCGGGGAGCTGTTTTTT
J: TRBJ2-2
D: .
V: TRBV18
size: once

CDR3: CASSLVGGSGNTIYF
DNA: TGTGCCAGCAGCTTAGTAGGGGGCTCTGGAAACACCATATATTTT
J: TRBJ1-3
D: .
V: TRBV7-8
size: .

CDR3: CASRPYTDEGEQYF
DNA: TGTGCCAGCAGACCTTATACAGACGAGGGCGAGCAGTACTTC
J: TRBJ2-7
D: .
V: TRBV11-2
size: .

CDR3: CAIGAGGPRTDTQYF
DNA: TGTGCCATTGGGGCGGGAGGGCCACGGACAGATACGCAGTATTTT
J: TRBJ2-3
D: TRBD2
V: TRBV28
size: .

CDR3: CASSLRQAQGNEQFF
DNA: TGTGCCAGCAGTTTAAGACAGGCTCAGGGCAATGAGCAGTTCTTC
J: TRBJ2-1
D: .
V: TRBV27
size: .

CDR3: CASSLGTGTSKETQYF
DNA: TGCGCCAGCAGCTTGGGGACCGGGACTAGCAAAGAGACCCAGTACTTC
J: TRBJ2-5
D: TRBD2
V: TRBV5-1
size: .

CDR3: CASSQASGKTLNNEQFF
DNA: TGTGCCAGCAGCCAAGCTAGCGGGAAGACGTTAAACAATGAGCAGTTCTTC
J: TRBJ2-1
D: TRBD2
V: TRBV4-2
size: .

CDR3: CASSRGLAGDYNEQFF
DNA: TGTGCCAGCAGCCGCGGACTAGCGGGAGATTACAATGAGCAGTTCTTC
J: TRBJ2-1
D: TRBD2
V: TRBV4-2
size: .

CDR3: CASGLPRSSGNTEAFF
DNA: TGTGCTAGTGGTTTGCCCCGTTCCAGTGGGAACACTGAAGCTTTCTTT
J: TRBJ1-1
D: .
V: TRBV12-5
size: .

CDR3: CASSTTGDNQPQHF
DNA: TGTGCCAGTAGTACGACAGGGGACAATCAGCCCCAGCATTTT
J: TRBJ1-5
D: TRBD1
V: TRBV19
size: .

CDR3: CASSDPRTSGGIHTGELFF
DNA: TGTGCCAGCAGCGATCCACGGACTAGCGGGGGGATACACACCGGGGAGCTGTTTTTT
J: TRBJ2-2
D: TRBD2
V: TRBV9
size: .

CDR3: CASSLRAGGPQETQYF
DNA: TGTGCCAGCAGTTTACGGGCGGGGGGCCCCCAAGAGACCCAGTACTTC
J: TRBJ2-5
D: TRBD2
V: TRBV27
size: .

CDR3: CASSPGTSGYEQYF
DNA: TGTGCCAGCAGTCCCGGTACTAGCGGCTACGAGCAGTACTTC
J: TRBJ2-7
D: TRBD2
V: TRBV28
size: once

CDR3: CASSLRGNQPQHF
DNA: TGTGCCAGCAGTTTACGTGGCAATCAGCCCCAGCATTTT
J: TRBJ1-5
D: .
V: TRBV27
size: .

CDR3: CASSQRENTEAFF
DNA: TGTGCCAGCAGTCAACGGGAGAACACTGAAGCTTTCTTT
J: TRBJ1-1
D: .
V: TRBV6-1
size: few

CDR3: CASSQLLDFDTEAFF
DNA: TGTGCCAGCAGCCAACTCCTTGACTTTGACACTGAAGCTTTCTTT
J: TRBJ1-1
D: .
V: TRBV4-2
size: .

CDR3: CASSFRAGQISYEQYF
DNA: TGTGCTAGCAGCTTTCGGGCGGGACAGATCTCCTACGAGCAGTACTTC
J: TRBJ2-7
D: .
V: TRBV7-7
size: .

CDR3: CASSEAGEGTEAFF
DNA: TGTGCCAGCAGTGAAGCGGGGGAGGGCACTGAAGCTTTCTTT
J: TRBJ1-1
D: .
V: TRBV25-1
size: few

CDR3: CASSPLAGEASTDTQYF
DNA: TGTGCCAGCTCACCACTAGCGGGAGAGGCGAGCACAGATACGCAGTATTTT
J: TRBJ2-3
D: TRBD2
V: TRBV18
size: .

CDR3: CASSLDRSGGYEQYF
DNA: TGTGCCAGCAGCTTAGATCGTAGCGGGGGCTACGAGCAGTACTTC
J: TRBJ2-7
D: TRBD2
V: TRBV7-9
size: .

CDR3: CASSSPGGANYGYTF
DNA: TGTGCCAGCAGTTCCCCGGGGGGCGCAAACTATGGCTACACCTTC
J: TRBJ1-2
D: .
V: TRBV28
size: .

CDR3: CAGRDRVVTTEAFF
DNA: TGTGCCGGACGGGACAGGGTAGTAACCACTGAAGCTTTCTTT
J: TRBJ1-1
D: TRBD1
V: TRBV2
size: .

CDR3: CASNGGEYNEQFF
DNA: TGTGCCAGCAACGGCGGGGAGTACAATGAGCAGTTCTTC
J: TRBJ2-1
D: .
V: TRBV7-9
size: .

CDR3: CASSRSGTGGFNEQFF
DNA: TGTGCCAGCAGCCGCTCCGGGACAGGGGGATTTAATGAGCAGTTCTTC
J: TRBJ2-1
D: TRBD1
V: TRBV14
size: .

CDR3: CAWSVWGGNTEAFF
DNA: TGTGCCTGGAGTGTATGGGGGGGGAACACTGAAGCTTTCTTT
J: TRBJ1-1
D: .
V: TRBV30
size: .

CDR3: CASSDGPGQPQHF
DNA: TGTGCCAGCAGTGATGGTCCCGGTCAGCCCCAGCATTTT
J: TRBJ1-5
D: .
V: TRBV6-1
size: few

CDR3: CASSDGRDQETQYF
DNA: TGTGCCAGCAGTGATGGGAGAGACCAAGAGACCCAGTACTTC
J: TRBJ2-5
D: .
V: TRBV6-1
size: .

CDR3: CASSAFIPGQGPTALHF
DNA: TGTGCCAGCAGTGCATTCATTCCGGGACAGGGCCCGACGGCCCTCCACTTT
J: TRBJ1-6
D: TRBD1
V: TRBV28
size: .

CDR3: CASSDEGSDTQYF
DNA: TGTGCCAGCAGTGACGAGGGCTCAGATACGCAGTATTTT
J: TRBJ2-3
D: .
V: TRBV2
size: once

CDR3: CASSFGLAGARTDTQYF
DNA: TGTGCCAGCAGCTTTGGACTAGCGGGGGCGCGCACAGATACGCAGTATTTT
J: TRBJ2-3
D: TRBD2
V: TRBV7-8
size: .

CDR3: CASSSRRAGVGNEQFF
DNA: TGCGCCAGCAGCTCCCGGAGGGCTGGGGTCGGGAATGAGCAGTTCTTC
J: TRBJ2-1
D: .
V: TRBV5-1
size: .

CDR3: CASSSPGLAGETQYF
DNA: TGTGCCAGCAGTTCCCCGGGACTAGCGGGAGAGACCCAGTACTTC
J: TRBJ2-5
D: TRBD2
V: TRBV28
size: .

CDR3: CASSLGGYEQYF
DNA: TGCGCCAGCAGCTTAGGGGGCTACGAGCAGTACTTC
J: TRBJ2-7
D: .
V: TRBV5-1
size: .

CDR3: CASSYGQAPLNEQFF
DNA: TGTGCCAGCAGTTACGGGCAGGCACCACTCAATGAGCAGTTCTTC
J: TRBJ2-1
D: .
V: TRBV6-6
size: .

CDR3: CASSLGEQGVLFDPDTEAFF
DNA: TGTGCCAGCAGTCTGGGGGAACAGGGAGTATTATTTGACCCGGACACTGAAGCTTTCTTT
J: TRBJ1-1
D: .
V: TRBV28
size: once

CDR3: CASKIGGSKDTQYF
DNA: TGTGCCAGCAAAATCGGGGGGAGTAAGGATACGCAGTATTTT
J: TRBJ2-3
D: TRBD2
V: TRBV28
size: .

CDR3: CASSLIRMWQETQYF
DNA: TGTGCCAGCAGCCTAATTAGAATGTGGCAAGAGACCCAGTACTTC
J: TRBJ2-5
D: .
V: TRBV7-2
size: .

CDR3: CASSELAGATDTQYF
DNA: TGTGCCAGCAGCGAACTAGCGGGAGCCACAGATACGCAGTATTTT
J: TRBJ2-3
D: TRBD2
V: TRBV14
size: .

CDR3: CASSVGLAGSYEQYF
DNA: TGTGCCAGCAGTGTTGGACTAGCGGGGTCCTACGAGCAGTACTTC
J: TRBJ2-7
D: TRBD2
V: TRBV6-1
size: few

CDR3: CASSFVGGTGSFDEQYF
DNA: TGTGCCAGCAGCTTTGTAGGTGGGACAGGGAGCTTCGACGAGCAGTACTTC
J: TRBJ2-7
D: TRBD1
V: TRBV7-9
size: .

CDR3: CASSTGLAGARVETQYF
DNA: TGCGCCAGCAGCACCGGACTAGCGGGGGCTCGGGTAGAGACCCAGTACTTC
J: TRBJ2-5
D: TRBD2
V: TRBV5-1
size: .

CDR3: CASSLGTDGYTF
DNA: TGTGCCAGCAGCTTAGGTACGGATGGCTACACCTTC
J: TRBJ1-2
D: .
V: TRBV11-2
size: .

CDR3: CASSPLAGDYEQYF
DNA: TGTGCCAGCAGCCCACTAGCGGGGGACTACGAGCAGTACTTC
J: TRBJ2-7
D: TRBD2
V: TRBV4-2
size: .

CDR3: CARTRSIGEQYF
DNA: TGTGCCAGGACTAGGTCAATTGGCGAGCAGTACTTC
J: TRBJ2-7
D: .
V: TRBV27
size: .

CDR3: CASSLDGGGTDTQYF
DNA: TGTGCCAGCAGTTTAGACGGGGGGGGCACAGATACGCAGTATTTT
J: TRBJ2-3
D: TRBD2
V: TRBV27
size: .

CDR3: CASSVLADTGELFF
DNA: TGTGCCAGCAGTGTCTTAGCGGACACCGGGGAGCTGTTTTTT
J: TRBJ2-2
D: .
V: TRBV6-1
size: few